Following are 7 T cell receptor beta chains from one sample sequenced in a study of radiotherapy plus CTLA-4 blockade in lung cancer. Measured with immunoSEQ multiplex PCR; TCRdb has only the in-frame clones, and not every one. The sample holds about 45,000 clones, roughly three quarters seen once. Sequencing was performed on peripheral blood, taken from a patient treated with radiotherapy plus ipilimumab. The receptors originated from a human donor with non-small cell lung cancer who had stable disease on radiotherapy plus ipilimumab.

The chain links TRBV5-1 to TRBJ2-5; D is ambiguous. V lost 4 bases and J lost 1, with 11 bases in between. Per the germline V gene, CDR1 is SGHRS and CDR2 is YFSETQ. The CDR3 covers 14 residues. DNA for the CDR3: TGCGCCAGCAGCGCACTTGACACCCAAGAGACCCAGTACTTC. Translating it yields CASSALDTQETQYF. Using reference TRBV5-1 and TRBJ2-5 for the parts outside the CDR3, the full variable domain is KAGVTQTPRYLIKTRGQQVTLSCSPISGHRSVSWYQQTPGQGLQFLFEYFSETQRNKGNFPGRFSGRQFSNSRSEMNVSTLELGDSALYLCASSALDTQETQYFGPGTRLLVL.

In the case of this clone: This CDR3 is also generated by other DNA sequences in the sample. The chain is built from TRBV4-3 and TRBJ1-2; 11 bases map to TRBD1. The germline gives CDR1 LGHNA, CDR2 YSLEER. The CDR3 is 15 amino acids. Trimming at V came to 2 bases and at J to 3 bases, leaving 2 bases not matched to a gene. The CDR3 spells CASSQRDRGDYGYTF. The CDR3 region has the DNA TGCGCCAGCAGCCAAAGGGACAGGGGGGACTATGGCTACACCTTC.

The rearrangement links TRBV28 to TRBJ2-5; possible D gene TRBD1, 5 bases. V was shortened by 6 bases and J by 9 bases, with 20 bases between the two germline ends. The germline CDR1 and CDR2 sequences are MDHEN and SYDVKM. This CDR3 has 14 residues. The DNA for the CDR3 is TGTGCCAGCAGGGCACAGGCCCGGAATCGGGCCCAGTACTTC. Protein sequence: CASRAQARNRAQYF.

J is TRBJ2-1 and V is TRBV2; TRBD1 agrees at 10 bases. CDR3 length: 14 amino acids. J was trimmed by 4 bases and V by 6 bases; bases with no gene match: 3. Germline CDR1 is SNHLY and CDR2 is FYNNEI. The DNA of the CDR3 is TGTGCCAGCAGCCGGGACAGGGGATACAATGAGCAGTTCTTC. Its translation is CASSRDRGYNEQFF.

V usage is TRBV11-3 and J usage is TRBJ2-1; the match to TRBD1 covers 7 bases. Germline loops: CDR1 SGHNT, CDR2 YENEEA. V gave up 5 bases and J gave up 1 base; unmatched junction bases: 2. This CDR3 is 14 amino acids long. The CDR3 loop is CASSVGQSYNEQFF. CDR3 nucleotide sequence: TGTGCCAGCAGCGTGGGACAGTCCTACAATGAGCAGTTCTTC.

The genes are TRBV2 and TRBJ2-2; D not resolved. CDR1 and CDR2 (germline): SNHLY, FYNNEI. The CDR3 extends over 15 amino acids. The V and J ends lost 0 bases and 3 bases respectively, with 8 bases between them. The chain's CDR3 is CASSEARWDTGELFF. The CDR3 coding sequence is TGTGCCAGCAGTGAAGCCAGATGGGACACCGGGGAGCTGTTTTTT.

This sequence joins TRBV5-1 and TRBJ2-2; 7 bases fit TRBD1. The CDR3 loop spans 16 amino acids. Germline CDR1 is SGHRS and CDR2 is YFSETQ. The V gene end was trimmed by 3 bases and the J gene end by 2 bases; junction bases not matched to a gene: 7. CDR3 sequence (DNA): TGCGCCAGCAGCTCGGGGACAGTCGCTAACACCGGGGAGCTGTTTTTT. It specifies CASSSGTVANTGELFF.